This record covers a single TCR beta chain. Its antigen is still unknown. The data were taken from a study of CD8 T cell repertoires and HIV-1 epitope variants. Study summary: T cells were stimulated with Twenty-five Gag and Nef peptides separately. Cultures ran around ten days, with IL-2, IL-7 and IL-15 added on days 3 and 7. Study-wide results and limits: Six of nine antigen-specific clonotypes appeared cross-reactive to autologous or escape variants. About 5 clonotypes recognized Nef KF9, one HW9, none TAALDMSHF.

Profiled with immunoSEQ multiplex PCR; TCRdb holds only in-frame clones, not every one. The profile shows 4,500 to 6,000 clones, less than 75% of them singletons. The CDR3 consists of 15 residues. V shed 4 bases, J shed 0 bases, and the junction held 4 bases outside the gene matches. The germline V gene has CDR1 MDHEN and CDR2 SYDVKM. This TCR was recovered from a male donor with HIV. This sequence joins TRBV28 and TRBJ2-3; 7 bases agree with TRBD1. Specimen: cultured CD8+ T cells derived from PBMCs. The CDR3: CASSWTGQSTDTQYF. The CDR3, as DNA: TGTGCCAGCAGTTGGACAGGCCAGAGCACAGATACGCAGTATTTT.